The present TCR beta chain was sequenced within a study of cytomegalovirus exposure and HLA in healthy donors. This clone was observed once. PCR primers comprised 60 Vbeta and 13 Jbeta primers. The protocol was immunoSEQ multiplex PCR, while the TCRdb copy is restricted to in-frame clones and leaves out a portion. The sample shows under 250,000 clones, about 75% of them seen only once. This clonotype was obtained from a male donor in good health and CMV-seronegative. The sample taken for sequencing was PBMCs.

The CDR3 region has the DNA TGTGCCAGCAGCGAAGACACAAATGGCTACACCTTC. This codes for CASSEDTNGYTF. The chain has TRBV5-6 and TRBJ1-2; D is uncertain. Trimming removed 4 bases at V and 6 bases at J, with 10 bases between. Germline V gene lookup returns CDR1 SGHDT and CDR2 YYEEEE. The CDR3 has 12 residues.